The rows below give T cell receptor beta chains drawn from one sample of a study of T cell repertoires in cytomegalovirus infection. TCRdb independently ran MiXCR on the reads; one entry per CDR3 protein. The table includes some 180,000 distinct CDR3 sequences, about a tenth detected once. Source material: PBMCs. The receptors were sampled from a human donor in good health (CMV status not recorded). Some clones in this sample may be carry-over from other donors' samples. CDR3s include the opening cysteine and the closing phenylalanine or tryptophan. Fields, in order: V gene, J gene, D gene, clone size, CDR3 protein, CDR3 DNA. The D gene is left open where the match is weak. Clone size is not always given. Where it is, it says once, few, many or a class for expanded clones.

>TRBV20-1|TRBJ2-7|-|-
CSAREDKNRDYYEQYF
TGCAGTGCTAGAGAGGATAAAAACAGGGATTACTACGAGCAGTACTTC
>TRBV7-6|TRBJ1-5|TRBD1|-
CASREGTADHQPQHF
TGTGCCAGCAGGGAAGGGACAGCCGATCATCAGCCCCAGCATTTT
>TRBV11-2|TRBJ1-4|-|many
CASSSRGQSNEKLFF
TGTGCCAGCAGCTCGCGCGGACAGTCTAATGAAAAACTGTTTTTT
>TRBV20-1|TRBJ1-6|-|-
CSARERTDYYNSPLHF
TGCAGTGCTAGGGAAAGGACGGACTACTATAATTCACCCCTCCACTTT
>TRBV7-3|TRBJ2-1|-|few
CASSLHGLASYNEQFF
TGTGCCAGCAGCCTCCACGGGCTAGCGAGCTACAATGAGCAGTTCTTC
>TRBV12-3/TRBV12-4|TRBJ2-7|TRBD2|many
CASSLSGRASEQYF
TGTGCCAGCAGTTTAAGCGGGAGGGCCTCCGAGCAGTACTTC
>TRBV7-9|TRBJ1-5|-|many
CASSLVSDGPNNQPQHF
TGTGCCAGCAGCTTAGTTTCTGACGGACCGAACAATCAGCCCCAGCATTTT
>TRBV7-8|TRBJ2-5|-|many
CASSLQGMETQYF
TGTGCCAGCAGCTTACAGGGTATGGAGACCCAGTACTTC
>TRBV5-1|TRBJ1-1|TRBD1|few
CASSPQGAEAFF
TGCGCCAGCAGCCCCCAGGGGGCTGAAGCTTTCTTT
>TRBV6-1|TRBJ2-3|TRBD2|many
CASSEASGGPDTQYF
TGTGCCAGCAGTGAAGCTAGCGGGGGCCCAGATACGCAGTATTTT
>TRBV11-2|TRBJ2-1|-|many
CASSLLAGLYNEQFF
TGTGCCAGCAGCTTATTGGCGGGACTCTACAATGAGCAGTTCTTC
>TRBV7-2|TRBJ1-2|-|many
CASSLAVTQHNYGYTF
TGTGCCAGCAGCTTAGCGGTGACCCAGCACAACTATGGCTACACCTTC
>TRBV29-1|TRBJ1-1|TRBD1|many
CSGGGTGKGFF
TGCAGCGGAGGGGGGACAGGGAAAGGTTTCTTT
>TRBV5-4|TRBJ1-2|-|few
CASSEEGGPHGYTF
TGTGCCAGCAGCGAGGAGGGAGGACCCCATGGCTACACCTTC
>TRBV4-3|TRBJ2-3|TRBD2|-
CASSQERASGTSTDTQYF
TGCGCCAGCAGCCAAGAACGAGCTAGCGGGACTAGCACAGATACGCAGTATTTT
>TRBV9|TRBJ1-2|-|-
CASSVDGRADGYTF
TGTGCCAGCAGCGTAGACGGCAGGGCCGATGGCTACACCTTC
>TRBV12-3/TRBV12-4|TRBJ1-6|-|many
CASSFIGGDSPLHF
TGTGCCAGCAGTTTCATCGGGGGGGATTCACCCCTCCACTTT
>TRBV14|TRBJ2-3|-|-
CASSQEEVRPGTDTQYF
TGTGCCAGCAGCCAAGAGGAGGTCCGTCCTGGCACAGATACGCAGTATTTT
>TRBV20-1|TRBJ1-1|-|-
CSARTGLGTEAFF
TGCAGTGCTAGAACGGGTCTCGGCACTGAAGCTTTCTTT
>TRBV6-2/TRBV6-3|TRBJ2-2|-|few
CASSLEGLGTGELFF
TGTGCCAGCAGCCTGGAGGGCCTCGGCACCGGGGAGCTGTTTTTT
>TRBV7-2|TRBJ2-1|-|many
CASRRSDRSYNEQFF
TGTGCCAGCAGACGATCGGACAGATCCTACAATGAGCAGTTCTTC
>TRBV28|TRBJ2-5|TRBD2|many
CASSLTSGQETQYF
TGTGCCAGCAGTTTGACTAGCGGACAAGAGACCCAGTACTTC
>TRBV7-8|TRBJ2-1|-|many
CASRRWGLNSNSYNEQFF
TGTGCCAGCAGGAGATGGGGACTCAACTCCAACTCCTACAATGAGCAGTTCTTC
>TRBV7-2|TRBJ2-1|-|few
CASRPGGPGQFF
TGTGCCAGCAGACCTGGGGGGCCCGGGCAGTTCTTC
>TRBV10-3|TRBJ1-1|TRBD1|-
CAIKGQMTGSNTEAFF
TGTGCCATCAAAGGCCAAATGACAGGGTCGAACACTGAAGCTTTCTTT
>TRBV4-3|TRBJ2-3|-|few
CASSQERYTDTQYF
TGCGCCAGCAGCCAAGAGCGGTACACAGATACGCAGTATTTT
>TRBV7-2|TRBJ1-2|-|medium-sized
CASSLAVGNYGYTF
TGTGCCAGCAGCTTAGCCGTGGGGAACTATGGCTACACCTTC
>TRBV28|TRBJ1-2|-|many
CASSFGAEKGGYTF
TGTGCCAGCAGTTTTGGGGCAGAGAAAGGTGGCTACACCTTC
>TRBV5-6|TRBJ2-3|-|many
CASSSPGRLPDTQYF
TGTGCCAGCAGCTCCCCAGGGCGGTTACCAGATACGCAGTATTTT
>TRBV27|TRBJ2-3|TRBD2|-
CASSLYSGGADTQYF
TGTGCCAGCAGTTTATACAGCGGGGGGGCAGATACGCAGTATTTT
>TRBV6-2/TRBV6-3|TRBJ1-5|-|few
CASRPPADQPQHF
TGTGCCAGCAGACCGCCAGCGGATCAGCCCCAGCATTTT
>TRBV6-2/TRBV6-3|TRBJ1-1|-|-
CASTSIRGFTEAFF
TGTGCCAGCACGTCAATTCGGGGGTTTACTGAAGCTTTCTTT
>TRBV19|TRBJ1-2|-|-
CASSISGINYGYTF
TGTGCCAGTAGTATATCAGGTATCAACTATGGCTACACCTTC
>TRBV19|TRBJ1-1|-|-
CASFHGTTEAFF
TGTGCCAGTTTCCATGGGACCACTGAAGCTTTCTTT
>TRBV7-9|TRBJ1-2|TRBD1|many
CASTGQFYGYTF
TGTGCCAGCACGGGACAGTTCTATGGCTACACCTTC
>TRBV30|TRBJ2-1|-|-
CAWMEAEEQFF
TGTGCCTGGATGGAAGCGGAAGAGCAGTTCTTC